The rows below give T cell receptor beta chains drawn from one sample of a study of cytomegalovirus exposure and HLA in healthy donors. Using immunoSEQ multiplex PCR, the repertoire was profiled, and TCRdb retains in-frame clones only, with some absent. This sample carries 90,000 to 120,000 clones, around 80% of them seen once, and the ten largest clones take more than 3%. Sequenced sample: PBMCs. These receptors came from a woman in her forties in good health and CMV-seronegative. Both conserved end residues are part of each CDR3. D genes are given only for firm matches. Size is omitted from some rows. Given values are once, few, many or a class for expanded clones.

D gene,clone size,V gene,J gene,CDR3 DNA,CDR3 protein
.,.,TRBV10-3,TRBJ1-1,TGTGCCATCAGTCGACAGCCCGTGAACACTGAAGCTTTCTTT,CAISRQPVNTEAFF
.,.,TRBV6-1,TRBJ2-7,TGTGCCAGCAAGAGCGCAGGGGACGGATACGAGCAGTACTTC,CASKSAGDGYEQYF
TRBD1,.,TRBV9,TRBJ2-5,TGTGCCAGCAGCGTAGGCGGTGGGGGGACAGGCCGAGAGACCCAGTACTTC,CASSVGGGGTGRETQYF
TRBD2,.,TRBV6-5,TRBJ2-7,TGTGCCAGCGGCCTGGGGGGGAGGGACTACGAGCAGTACTTC,CASGLGGRDYEQYF
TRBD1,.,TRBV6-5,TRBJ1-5,TGTGCCAGCAGGCCTCAAACAGGGGCCGGTCAGCCCCAGCATTTT,CASRPQTGAGQPQHF
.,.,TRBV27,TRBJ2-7,TGTGCCAGCAGTCATATCGGGAGCGGCTCCTACGAGCAGTACTTC,CASSHIGSGSYEQYF
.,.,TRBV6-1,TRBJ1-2,TGTGCCAGCAGTGAAGTTGGGGAGTATGGCTACACCTTC,CASSEVGEYGYTF
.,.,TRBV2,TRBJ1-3,TGTGCCAGCGGGCGGGAGATAGCTGGAAACACCATATATTTT,CASGREIAGNTIYF
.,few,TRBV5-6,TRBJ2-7,TGTGCCAGCAGTACCCTTACTGGCTCCTACGAGCAGTACTTC,CASSTLTGSYEQYF
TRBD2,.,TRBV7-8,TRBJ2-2,TGTGCCAGCAGCTCGACTAGCGGGGGCACCGGGGAGCTGTTTTTT,CASSSTSGGTGELFF
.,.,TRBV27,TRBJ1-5,TGTGCCAGCTCCTCATTAAATGGGGACACCAATCAGCCCCAGCATTTT,CASSSLNGDTNQPQHF
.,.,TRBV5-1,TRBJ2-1,TGCGCCAGCAGACAAGACAGGTCGAGCTCCTACAATGAGCAGTTCTTC,CASRQDRSSSYNEQFF
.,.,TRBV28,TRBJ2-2,TGTGCCAGCAGTTTGCGAGAGAACACCGGGGAGCTGTTTTTT,CASSLRENTGELFF
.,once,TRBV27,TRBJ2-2,TGTGCCAGCAGTTTATGGGGCGGGGAGAACACCGGGGAGCTGTTTTTT,CASSLWGGENTGELFF
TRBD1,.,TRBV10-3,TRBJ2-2,TGTGCCATCAGTGAGGCCTTTTCGCGAGGACAGGGGATAACTAACACCGGGGAGCTGTTTTTT,CAISEAFSRGQGITNTGELFF
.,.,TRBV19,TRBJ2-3,TGTGCCAGTAGTATACGGGGCACAGATACGCAGTATTTT,CASSIRGTDTQYF
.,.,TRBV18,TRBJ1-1,TGTGCCAGCTCACCATCGAGAGAGGCTGAAGCTTTCTTT,CASSPSREAEAFF
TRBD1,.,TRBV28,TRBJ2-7,TGTGCCAGCATGACAGGGGGTACCTACGAGCAGTACTTC,CASMTGGTYEQYF
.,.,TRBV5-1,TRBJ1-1,TGCGCCAGCAGCTTTGGGTTCGGGACTGGCGAGGGAGCTTTCTTT,CASSFGFGTGEGAFF
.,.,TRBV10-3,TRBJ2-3,TGTGCCATCAGGGGGGACTCCTCGCGTGCAGATACGCAGTATTTT,CAIRGDSSRADTQYF
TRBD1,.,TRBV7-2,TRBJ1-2,TGTGCCAGCAGCTTTCGACAGGGTGACTATGGCTACACCTTC,CASSFRQGDYGYTF
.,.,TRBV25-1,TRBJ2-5,TGTGCCAGCATGGGACTTTCTCAAGAGACCCAGTACTTC,CASMGLSQETQYF
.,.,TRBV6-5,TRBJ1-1,TGTGCCAGCAGTGAAGGACACCTCACTGAAGCTTTCTTT,CASSEGHLTEAFF
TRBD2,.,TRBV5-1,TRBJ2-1,TGCGCCAGCAGCTTGGCGGCTAGCGGGGCGTACTACAATGAGCAGTTCTTC,CASSLAASGAYYNEQFF
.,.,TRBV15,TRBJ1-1,TGTGCCACCAGCAGAGGGGGTCGATGGAGGATGAACACTGAAGCTTTCTTT,CATSRGGRWRMNTEAFF
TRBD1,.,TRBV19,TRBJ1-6,TGTGCCAGTAGTATTCCGGGACAGGGAGCTGATTCACCCCTCCACTTT,CASSIPGQGADSPLHF
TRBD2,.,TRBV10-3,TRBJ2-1,TGTGCCATCAGTGATTACGGCCGGGAGGCCTACAATGAGCAGTTCTTC,CAISDYGREAYNEQFF
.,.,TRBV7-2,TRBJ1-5,TGTGCCAGCAGCTTAAGGCAGGGGTCGGGGCAGCCCCAGCATTTT,CASSLRQGSGQPQHF